This TCR beta chain was recovered during a study of blood T cells in healthy people across ages (dated by TCRdb to the mid-2010s). A note on the overall study: In model experiments, template switching captured about one uniquely barcoded TCR beta cDNA molecule for every two T cells. Using deep sequencing normalized with unique cDNA molecular identifiers, the study measured how TCR beta repertoire diversity changes with age. Donors were grouped into four age groups: young (average 16 years), middle-aged (39), aged (around 60) and long-lived (just over 80). To avoid experimental bias, donors of different ages were distributed randomly across sequencing lanes. For two donors (one aged 18 to 29 and one aged 80 or older), the study analyzed two additional independent replicas of 1 million unique cDNA reads from the same blood draw.

The paper as a whole reports these results and caveats: Bulk unsorted PBMC profiling prevented conclusive comparison of naive and antigen-experienced compartments. A strong correlation was found between observed TCR beta diversity and the percentage of naive T cells measured by flow cytometry. Total diversity estimates from one million sequenced T cells were considered lower bounds and underestimates. Donor CMV infection status was unknown, potentially confounding age-related changes in expanded clonotypes. As age increased, observed TCR beta diversity per million T cells dropped in a roughly linear way, and a significant reduction was already evident by age roughly 40. Compared with the aged group, the long-lived group had more naive CD4+ T cells, fewer expanded clones and increased TCR diversity, a pattern suggesting age selection.

The method behind the library was 5' RACE. The data were produced on an Illumina HiSeq 2500. A second PCR of roughly 7 to 12 cycles was run with a J-beta primer mix and a sample-barcoded 5' primer. Each TCR beta cDNA molecule received a unique molecular identifier from a template-switch 5' adaptor carrying 12 random nucleotides. Each sample yielded at least 2.5 million CDR3-containing paired-end reads. First-strand cDNA was synthesized from all RNA with the Mint cDNA synthesis kit, primed by a TRBC-specific oligonucleotide. Following uracil-DNA glycosylase treatment, a first 18-cycle PCR with universal primers M1SS and BC2_uni_R was performed on all cDNA. In the original analysis: Each sample was normalized by randomly selecting 1 million high-quality reads, each carrying a distinct molecular identifier. Instead of being binned into consensus sequences, reads that shared molecular identifiers were thrown out. CDR3 identification, clonotype clustering and error correction used MiTCR with a Q25 quality threshold and the strictest error-elimination algorithm. A nonparametric unseen species model with Euler transformation was used to estimate lower-bound total TCR beta diversity. TCRdb's own reprocessing of the public reads used fastp at Q25 and MiXCR and kept productive beta chains. Identical CDR3 protein sequences are pooled into one entry, listed with their most common genes and DNA. V and J calls and clone size were set by TCRdb, not the authors. Recorded for this sample are hundreds of thousands of distinct CDR3 sequences; roughly 56% of them occurred a single time. 20% to 30% of the sample comes from the top ten.

The donors were roughly 39 Caucasian individuals from Russia, aged roughly 6 to 100 years, who were systemically healthy. Each donor gave ten milliliters of peripheral blood, collected into EDTA-treated Vacutainer tubes. Ficoll-Paque density-gradient centrifugation was used to isolate PBMCs, with at least 6 million obtained per sample. Trizol reagent was used to extract total RNA from the PBMCs, yielding at least 5.5 micrograms per sample. Naive CD45RAhigh/CD27high T cell percentages were measured by flow cytometry on a PBMC aliquot from every donor. The V end gives up 6 bases and the J end 7 bases, leaving 13 bases in the junction not matched to a gene. The cysteine opens and the phenylalanine closes a CDR3 of 16 amino acids. The only DNA kept is the CDR3, 48 bases in frame from the first base. A note on this clonotype: It has no known antigen specificity. There are no base qualities to consult, and no much larger clone falls within one base.

The TCR sequence derives from a man in his forties or fifties in good health. The sequenced sample consisted of blood. The chain is encoded by TRBV12-3 or TRBV12-4 joined to TRBJ2-2, with TRBD1 matching 8 junction bases. The nucleotides read TGTGCCAGCAGCCTACCAGGGGGCGCGACGAACGGGGAGCTGTTTTTT. It codes for CASSLPGGATNGELFF.